This note documents a single TCR beta chain sequence. The record originates from a study of control samples from healthy donors and cancer patients. The method was immunoSEQ multiplex PCR; TCRdb's version includes in-frame clones alone and lacks a portion of them. Among under 150,000 clones listed, around 86% were seen once. This receptor was identified in a man aged 35 to 55 in good health. What was sequenced was blood.

CDR3 nucleotides: TGCGCCAGCAGCCCTGGGGAGGGGAGACCAGATACGCAGTATTTT. Protein sequence: CASSPGEGRPDTQYF. The chain joins TRBV10-1 to TRBJ2-3; 7 bases are shared with TRBD2. Germline CDR1 is WNHNN and CDR2 is SYGVQD (reference sequence). The V and J ends lost 6 bases and 4 bases, in that order; junction bases with no gene match: 10. The CDR3 is 15 amino acids.